This T cell receptor (beta chain) derives from a study of T-cell memory formation after mild COVID-19. General study findings and limits: Chiefly within CM and EM were the contracting CD4+ clones; CD8+ ones were within EMRA. Clones from the second wave (peaking day 37) had unconfirmed SARS-CoV-2 specificity.

TCRalpha and TCRbeta libraries used 5'RACE with constant-segment primers and UMIs. TCRdb recomputed calls from the 5' RACE reads with MiXCR, one row per CDR3 protein. The repertoire consists of more than 300,000 distinct CDR3 sequences, with 20% to 25% occurring once and the leading ten covering 21%. This clonotype was seen a handful of times. Its antigen is unidentified. V was shortened by 7 bases and J by 4 bases, with 8 bases between the two germline ends. From germline, CDR1 is SNHLY and CDR2 FYNNEI. There are 12 residues in the CDR3. The sample was PBMCs or a T cell subset sorted from them (not recorded which). This sequence joins TRBV2 and TRBJ1-3; D uncertain. The source of this sequence is a man between 18 and 35 years old who had mild COVID-19 (a few samples of this study predate the infection). Cell type and time point are not known. The CDR3 DNA sequence: TGTGCCAGCACCCTTACAGGAAACACCATATATTTT. It yields the protein CASTLTGNTIYF.